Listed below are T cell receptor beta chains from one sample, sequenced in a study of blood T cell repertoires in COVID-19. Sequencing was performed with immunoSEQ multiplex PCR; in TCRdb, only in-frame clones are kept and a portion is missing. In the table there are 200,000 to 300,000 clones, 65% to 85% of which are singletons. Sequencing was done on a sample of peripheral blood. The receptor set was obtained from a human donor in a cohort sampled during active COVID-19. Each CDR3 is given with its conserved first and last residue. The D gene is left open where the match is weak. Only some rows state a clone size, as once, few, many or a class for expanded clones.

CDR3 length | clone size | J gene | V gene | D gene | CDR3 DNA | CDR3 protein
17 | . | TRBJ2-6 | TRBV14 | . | TGTGCCAGCAGCCTTTGGACAGTTTCTTCTGGGGCCAACGTCCTGACTTTC | CASSLWTVSSGANVLTF
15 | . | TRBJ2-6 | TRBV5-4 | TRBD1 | TGTGCCAGCAGCTTGGAGACAGGGGGCACCAACGTCCTGACTTTC | CASSLETGGTNVLTF
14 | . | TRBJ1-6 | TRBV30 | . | TGTGCCTGGAATTCTGGGGCAGGTCAGTCACCCCTCCACTTT | CAWNSGAGQSPLHF
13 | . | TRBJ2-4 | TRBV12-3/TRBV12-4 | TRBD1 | TGTGCCAGCAGAACGGGACAGGGTGACATTCAGTACTTC | CASRTGQGDIQYF
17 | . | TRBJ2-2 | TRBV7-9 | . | TGTGCCAGCAGCTTAGAGGGGCCAGGGTCAGGCCCCGGGGAGCTGTTTTTT | CASSLEGPGSGPGELFF
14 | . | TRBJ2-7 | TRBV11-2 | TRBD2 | TGTGCCAGCAGCTCGGGACTAGCGGGAGTCGAGCAGTACTTC | CASSSGLAGVEQYF
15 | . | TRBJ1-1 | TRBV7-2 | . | TGTGCCAGCAGCTTAGCCTGGGGGCAAGGGACTGAAGCTTTCTTT | CASSLAWGQGTEAFF
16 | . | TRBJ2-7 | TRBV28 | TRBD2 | TGTGCCAGCAGTCCGTCCAGGACTAGTATCGCCTACGAGCAGTACTTC | CASSPSRTSIAYEQYF
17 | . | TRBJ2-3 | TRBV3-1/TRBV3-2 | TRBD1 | TGTGCCAGCAGCCAATCCGTGGTGCGACAGGGGTCAGATACGCAGTATTTT | CASSQSVVRQGSDTQYF
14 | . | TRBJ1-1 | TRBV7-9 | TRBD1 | TGTGCCAGCAGCTTAGGAGACAGGGAGACTGAAGCTTTCTTT | CASSLGDRETEAFF
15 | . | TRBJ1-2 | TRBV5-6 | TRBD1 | TGTGCCAGCAGCTCCGCAGGGGGCGCAAAGAGTGGCTACACCTTC | CASSSAGGAKSGYTF
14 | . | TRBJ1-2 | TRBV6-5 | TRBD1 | TGTGCCAGCAGTTACAACAGGGGGAACTATGGCTACACCTTC | CASSYNRGNYGYTF
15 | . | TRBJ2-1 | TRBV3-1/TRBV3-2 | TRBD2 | TGTGCCAGCAGCCAAGAGGGCGGGAGTTACAATGAGCAGTTCTTC | CASSQEGGSYNEQFF
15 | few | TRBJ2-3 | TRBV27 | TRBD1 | TGTGCCAGCAGTCGAGGACAGGGAGTAGCAGATACGCAGTATTTT | CASSRGQGVADTQYF
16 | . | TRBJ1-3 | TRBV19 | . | TGTGCCAGTAGTATCGGGCAGGGCCTGACTGGAAACACCATATATTTT | CASSIGQGLTGNTIYF
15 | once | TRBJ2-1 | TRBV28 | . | TGTGCCAGCAGTCCCCCCGGGACTTTACACAATGAGCAGTTCTTC | CASSPPGTLHNEQFF
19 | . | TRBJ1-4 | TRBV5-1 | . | TGCGCCAGCAGGTTCTCCCCGGGCGGAACCCAGGGGACTAATGAAAAACTGTTTTTT | CASRFSPGGTQGTNEKLFF
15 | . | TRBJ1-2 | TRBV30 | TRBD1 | TGTGCCTGGAGTCTCGGGACAGGGGGATACTATGGCTACACCTTC | CAWSLGTGGYYGYTF
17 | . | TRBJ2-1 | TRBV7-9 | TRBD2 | TGTGCCAGCAGCCCTAGAGCTAGCGGGACCAATTACAATGAGCAGTTCTTC | CASSPRASGTNYNEQFF
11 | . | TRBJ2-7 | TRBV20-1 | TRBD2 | TGCAGTGCCTCGGGGGGCTACGAGCAGTACTTC | CSASGGYEQYF
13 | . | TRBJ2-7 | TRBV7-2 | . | TGTGCCAGCAGCCTAAGGGGAACGGACGAGCAGTACTTC | CASSLRGTDEQYF
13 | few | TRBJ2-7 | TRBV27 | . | TGTGCCAGCAATAGGGGCAACCGGGACGAGCAGTACTTC | CASNRGNRDEQYF
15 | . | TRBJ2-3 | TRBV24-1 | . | TGTGCCACCAGTGATACGGGCGGACATCGGGATACGCAGTATTTT | CATSDTGGHRDTQYF
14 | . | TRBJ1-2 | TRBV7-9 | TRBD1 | TGTGCCAGCAGCCCCGGGCAGGGGGCTCGCGGCTACACCTTC | CASSPGQGARGYTF
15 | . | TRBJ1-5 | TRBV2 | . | TGTGCCAGCAGTGAGTCCACGGCGGGGCATCAGCCCCAGCATTTT | CASSESTAGHQPQHF
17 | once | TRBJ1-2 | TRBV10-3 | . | TGTGCCATCAGTGAGTCGCGGCAGCCCTTAGTTAACTATGGCTACACCTTC | CAISESRQPLVNYGYTF
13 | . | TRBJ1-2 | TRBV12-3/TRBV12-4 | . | TGTGCCAGCAGCCACACCCCGAACTATGGCTACACCTTC | CASSHTPNYGYTF
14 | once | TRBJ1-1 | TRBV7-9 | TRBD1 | TGTGCCAGCAGCTTAGATTCAGGGGGGCGCGGAGCTTTCTTT | CASSLDSGGRGAFF
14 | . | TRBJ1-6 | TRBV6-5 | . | TGTGCCAGCATCACAGGGATCCCTCGTTCACCCCTCCACTTT | CASITGIPRSPLHF
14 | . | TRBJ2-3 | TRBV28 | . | TGTGCCAGCAGTTTAGCCCCCCAACAGGATACGCAGTATTTT | CASSLAPQQDTQYF